Listed below are T cell receptor beta chains from one sample, sequenced in a study of OX40 agonist ivuxolimab in advanced cancers. TCRdb's table, derived via immunoSEQ multiplex PCR, lists solely in-frame clones and lacks some. This sample has about 70,000 clones; roughly 81% occur once, and the top ten carry 4.5% to 6%. Source: CD4+ or CD8+ T cells sorted from blood, taken in a trial of the OX40 agonist ivuxolimab. Receptors originate from an adult with an advanced solid tumor such as melanoma, head and neck, liver or kidney cancer. Both conserved end residues are part of each CDR3. The order of the fields is D gene, J gene, V gene, clone size, CDR3 protein, CDR3 DNA. A D gene is named only where the DNA matches it firmly. Clone size is stated in some rows and not others, as once, few, many or a class when expanded.

>NA|TRBJ2-7|TRBV6-1|NA
CASQLTRLYEQYF
TGTGCCAGCCAATTAACCAGACTTTACGAGCAGTACTTC
>NA|TRBJ1-2|TRBV19|NA
CASRGRGSYTF
TGTGCCAGTAGAGGGCGGGGAAGCTACACCTTC
>NA|TRBJ2-3|TRBV7-8|NA
CASSVGGRTDTQYF
TGTGCCAGCAGCGTCGGGGGTCGGACAGATACGCAGTATTTT
>NA|TRBJ2-3|TRBV6-1|NA
CASSSRVATDTQYF
TGTGCCAGCAGTTCCCGTGTCGCCACAGATACGCAGTATTTT
>NA|TRBJ1-1|TRBV5-1|NA
CASSLRGYTEAFF
TGCGCCAGCAGCTTGCGCGGGTACACTGAAGCTTTCTTT
>TRBD1|TRBJ1-2|TRBV4-2|NA
CASSADRGLGYTF
TGTGCCAGCAGCGCGGACAGGGGGCTCGGCTACACCTTC
>TRBD1|TRBJ1-2|TRBV18|NA
CASSPQDRASYGYTF
TGTGCCAGCTCACCCCAGGACAGGGCGAGCTATGGCTACACCTTC
>NA|TRBJ2-5|TRBV6-5|NA
CASSYVGGGETQYF
TGTGCCAGCAGTTATGTAGGGGGAGGAGAGACCCAGTACTTC
>NA|TRBJ2-2|TRBV19|NA
CASSIDRHTGELFF
TGTGCCAGTAGTATAGATCGTCACACCGGGGAGCTGTTTTTT
>TRBD1|TRBJ2-7|TRBV10-3|NA
CAIMTGVGYEQYF
TGTGCCATCATGACAGGGGTCGGTTACGAGCAGTACTTC
>TRBD1|TRBJ2-7|TRBV18|few
CASSPTGVSYEQYF
TGTGCCAGCTCACCGACAGGGGTCTCCTACGAGCAGTACTTC
>TRBD1|TRBJ2-3|TRBV18|NA
CASSPPGQGTDTQYF
TGTGCCAGCTCACCTCCGGGACAGGGAACAGATACGCAGTATTTT
>NA|TRBJ2-3|TRBV7-8|NA
CASSLGRGDRGRIVSTDTQYF
TGTGCCAGCAGCTTAGGAAGGGGGGACCGGGGACGAATTGTTAGCACAGATACGCAGTATTTT
>TRBD2|TRBJ2-5|TRBV6-4|NA
CASSDYFGTSGKETQYF
TGTGCCAGCAGTGACTACTTCGGGACTAGCGGGAAGGAGACCCAGTACTTC
>NA|TRBJ2-3|TRBV2|NA
CAGGRGQTDTQYF
TGTGCCGGAGGACGGGGGCAAACAGATACGCAGTATTTT
>NA|TRBJ2-5|TRBV5-6|NA
CASSPRPAGLGTQYF
TGTGCCAGCAGCCCCCGCCCCGCAGGGCTGGGGACCCAGTACTTC
>NA|TRBJ2-1|TRBV4-3|NA
CASSRRASTHGVNEQFF
TGCGCCAGCAGCCGCCGAGCGTCGACCCACGGTGTCAATGAGCAGTTCTTC
>NA|TRBJ1-1|TRBV14|few
CASSQVNWLAFF
TGTGCCAGCAGCCAAGTTAACTGGCTAGCTTTCTTT
>TRBD2|TRBJ2-3|TRBV19|NA
CASSIRGGDTDTQYF
TGTGCCAGTAGTATCCGCGGGGGGGACACAGATACGCAGTATTTT
>NA|TRBJ2-5|TRBV11-3|NA
CASSLVLWGGETQYF
TGTGCCAGCAGCTTAGTTTTGTGGGGTGGGGAGACCCAGTACTTC
>TRBD1|TRBJ1-4|TRBV7-9|NA
CASSPPGGRRNEKLFF
TGTGCCAGCAGCCCACCAGGGGGCAGGAGAAATGAAAAACTGTTTTTT
>NA|TRBJ1-1|TRBV9|NA
CASSGNIGSNTEAFF
TGTGCCAGCAGTGGAAATATAGGTAGCAACACTGAAGCTTTCTTT
>TRBD1|TRBJ1-3|TRBV5-8|once
CASSPRGLSGNTIYF
TGTGCCAGCAGCCCCAGGGGGCTCTCTGGAAACACCATATATTTT
>NA|TRBJ2-7|TRBV14|NA
CASSQDYGTRDEQYF
TGTGCCAGCAGCCAAGATTATGGGACGAGGGACGAGCAGTACTTC
>NA|TRBJ2-1|TRBV18|NA
CASSPREAIFSYNEQFF
TGTGCCAGCTCACCACGGGAGGCTATCTTTTCCTACAATGAGCAGTTCTTC
>TRBD1|TRBJ1-5|TRBV5-5|NA
CASSQGTGLAFPQHF
TGTGCCAGCAGCCAAGGGACAGGGCTAGCTTTTCCCCAGCATTTT
>NA|TRBJ2-2|TRBV2|NA
CASSGEATYTGELFF
TGTGCCAGCAGTGGCGAGGCCACCTACACCGGGGAGCTGTTTTTT
>TRBD1|TRBJ1-5|TRBV6-6|NA
CASSILTGGNQPQHF
TGTGCCAGCAGTATTTTGACAGGGGGCAATCAGCCCCAGCATTTT
>TRBD1|TRBJ1-1|TRBV12-5|NA
CASGLRTGTEAFF
TGTGCTAGTGGTTTGAGGACAGGGACTGAAGCTTTCTTT
>TRBD1|TRBJ1-1|TRBV7-6|NA
CASSPRQGNTEAFF
TGTGCCAGCAGCCCCCGACAGGGGAACACTGAAGCTTTCTTT
>TRBD2|TRBJ2-2|TRBV4-3|once
CASSSAASGRARGTGELFF
TGCGCCAGCAGCTCGGCGGCTAGCGGGAGGGCCCGAGGGACCGGGGAGCTGTTTTTT
>NA|TRBJ1-6|TRBV27|NA
CASSFRTDNSPLHF
TGTGCCAGCAGTTTTCGGACAGACAATTCACCCCTCCACTTT
>NA|TRBJ1-4|TRBV5-1|NA
CASSFATTNEKLFF
TGCGCCAGCAGCTTCGCAACAACTAATGAAAAACTGTTTTTT
>TRBD1|TRBJ1-2|TRBV7-3|NA
CASSLDLTTGTGVGYTF
TGTGCCAGCAGCTTAGATCTAACCACCGGGACAGGGGTTGGCTACACCTTC
>NA|TRBJ2-5|TRBV29-1|few
CSVSGVETQYF
TGCAGCGTTTCTGGGGTAGAGACCCAGTACTTC
>TRBD2|TRBJ2-3|TRBV11-2|few
CASSLSSGSLADTQYF
TGTGCCAGCAGCTTATCTAGCGGGAGTTTAGCGGATACGCAGTATTTT
>TRBD1|TRBJ1-1|TRBV29-1|few
CSGRDSDTEAFF
TGCAGCGGTAGGGACAGCGACACTGAAGCTTTCTTT
>NA|TRBJ1-4|TRBV6-1|NA
CASSEGYGTTEKLFF
TGTGCCAGCAGTGAAGGTTACGGGACAACTGAAAAACTGTTTTTT
>NA|TRBJ1-5|TRBV2|NA
CASSEGGAHQPQHF
TGTGCCAGCAGTGAAGGGGGGGCACATCAGCCCCAGCATTTT
>NA|TRBJ1-6|TRBV9|NA
CASSVGVGPYNSPLHF
TGTGCCAGCAGCGTAGGAGTAGGGCCCTATAATTCACCCCTCCACTTT